Presented here are 32 T cell receptor beta chains from one specimen sequenced in a study of T cell responses to AZD1222 COVID-19 vaccine (dated by TCRdb to the early 2020s). The sample's time point label is to be understood as: baseline before first vaccination. Receptor amplification or capture employed the immunoSEQ multiplex PCR assay. Entries here come from immuneACCESS through TCRdb and include only in-frame sequences with V and J called. Some clones fail to appear in such tables; in the studies checked, an unresolved V gene covers under half of the shortfall, and the cause of the remainder is unknown. In all, the sample holds around 140,000 clones, and 90% to 95% of those were seen once. Approximately 1.5% of the sample is held by the ten biggest clonotypes. The material was peripheral blood, obtained on day 0 of AZD1222 vaccination. These receptors were obtained from an adult in good health.

In this sample, this clone turned up once. Written as DNA, the CDR3 is TGTGCCAGCAGCTTAGCTACTAGCTTCTCCGGGGAGCTGTTTTTT. Encoded protein: CASSLATSFSGELFF. The chain joins TRBV7-2 to TRBJ2-2; a possible D gene is TRBD2 (6 bases). Germline V gives CDR1 SGHTA, CDR2 FQGNSA. CDR3 length: 15 amino acids. V shed 0 bases and J shed 6 bases, with 11 bases lying between them. The complete variable domain, with remaining parts taken from reference TRBV7-2 and TRBJ2-2, reads GAGVSQSPSNKVTEKGKDVELRCDPISGHTALYWYRQSLGQGLEFLIYFQGNSAPDKSGLPSDRFSAERTGGSVSTLTIQRTQQEDSAVYLCASSLATSFSGELFFGEGSRLTVL.

The chain joins TRBV7-8 to TRBJ2-6, with D possibly matching TRBD2 (6 bases). The CDR3 totals 18 residues. V was clipped by 0 bases and J by 4 bases, with 16 bases between them. The germline CDR1 and CDR2 sequences are SGHVS and FQNEAQ. CDR3 amino acids: CASSLAGGVLAGANVLTF. CDR3 bases: TGTGCCAGCAGCTTAGCGGGGGGAGTCTTGGCCGGGGCCAACGTCCTGACTTTC.

The chain couples TRBV11-2 to TRBJ2-7; D remains unclear. The germline V gene encodes CDR1 SGHAT and CDR2 FQNNGV. V lost 1 base and J 7 bases, leaving 11 bases between the germline ends. CDR3 length: 13 amino acids. In nucleotides, the CDR3 is TGTGCCAGCAGCTTAGGCGGTCGAATAGAGCAGTACTTC. Translated, it gives CASSLGGRIEQYF.

V is TRBV24-1 and J is TRBJ2-5, with 13 positions matching TRBD2. Germline V gene sequence: CDR1 KGHDR, CDR2 SFDVKD. CDR3 length equals 16 residues. V dropped 1 base and J dropped 3; count of bases not matched to a gene: 1. CDR3: CATSDFGTSGKETQYF. The DNA for the CDR3 is TGTGCCACCAGTGATTTTGGGACTAGCGGGAAAGAGACCCAGTACTTC.

The V gene is TRBV7-2, the J gene TRBJ2-1, with D possibly TRBD2 on 5 matching bases. Deletions cut 5 bases from V and 0 bases from J, with 17 bases between. Germline V gene data show CDR1 as SGHTA and CDR2 as FQGNSA. The CDR3 has 17 amino acids. CDR3 DNA sequence: TGTGCCAGCAGCCCCCTGGGTAGCGCAAGCTCCTACAATGAGCAGTTCTTC. Translated: CASSPLGSASSYNEQFF.

J is TRBJ2-7 and V is TRBV23-1; D might be TRBD2 (5 bases). TRBV23-1 is filed as an ORF, its function uncertain. The V gene lost 0 bases and the J gene lost 0 bases, with 18 bases spanning the gap. The CDR3 has 18 residues. The CDR3 loop reads CASSQSFGETVLSYEQYF. The DNA of the CDR3 is TGCGCCAGCAGTCAATCTTTCGGGGAAACAGTGCTCTCCTACGAGCAGTACTTC.

This chain links TRBV6-2 or TRBV6-3 with TRBJ1-5; D unresolved. CDR1 MNHEY and CDR2 SVGEGT come from the germline V gene. The CDR3 spans 15 residues. V lost 5 bases, J lost 0 bases, and 11 bases lay in between. Here the CDR3 reads CASSLTLDSNQPQHF. CDR3 DNA sequence: TGTGCCAGCAGTCTGACTCTAGATAGCAATCAGCCCCAGCATTTT.

The rearrangement links TRBV18 to TRBJ2-3; D may be TRBD2 (5 bases). V dropped 3 bases and J dropped 0 bases, with 13 bases sitting between them. The germline V gene has CDR1 KGHSH and CDR2 LQKENI. The length of the CDR3 is 16 residues. The CDR3 DNA reads as TGTGCCAGCTCACCGGCGAGGGCGCGAAGCACAGATACGCAGTATTTT. Its translation: CASSPARARSTDTQYF.

The chain has TRBV7-9 and TRBJ1-2, with TRBD1 matching over 7 bases. This CDR3 spans 18 amino acids. Per germline, CDR1 SEHNR and CDR2 FQNEAQ (reference sequence). V gave up 1 base and J gave up 4 bases; unmatched junction bases: 15. CDR3: CASSLVSGRQGEGYGYTF. The CDR3 DNA reads TGTGCCAGCAGCTTAGTGTCGGGGAGACAGGGAGAGGGCTATGGCTACACCTTC.

This chain connects TRBV6-2 or TRBV6-3 to TRBJ2-3, with D tentatively TRBD1 (7 bases). Germline CDR1 reads MNHEY; CDR2 reads SVGEGT. Trimming pared 5 bases from V and 2 bases from J, leaving 17 bases between. The CDR3 totals 16 residues. The CDR3, as DNA: TGTGCCAGCAGTAACCCACAGGGGACTCCCACAGATACGCAGTATTTT. It codes for CASSNPQGTPTDTQYF.

Written as DNA, the CDR3 is TGTGCCAGCAGCTTTGGGCTACCGGAGGAGCAGTTCTTC. It yields the protein CASSFGLPEEQFF. The chain carries TRBV11-2 and TRBJ2-1; D remains ambiguous. CDR1 SGHAT and CDR2 FQNNGV come from the germline V gene. The CDR3 spans 13 residues. V was cut by 3 bases and J by 10 bases, with 13 bases left in between.

J is TRBJ1-1 and V is TRBV19; tentatively, D is TRBD1 (5 bases). CDR1 is LNHDA and CDR2 is SQIVND in the germline V gene (reference sequence). This CDR3 comprises 14 residues. Trimming stripped 1 base from V and 3 bases from J, with 9 bases between. In DNA, the CDR3 is TGTGCCAGTAGTATAGTTGGGACGTACACTGAAGCTTTCTTT. Translating gives CASSIVGTYTEAFF.

The chain recombines TRBV5-5 with TRBJ1-2; the D is unclear. Trimming left V 2 bases short and J 0 bases short, with 14 bases between. The CDR3 loop spans 16 amino acids. CDR1 is SGHKS, CDR2 YYEKEE, per germline (reference sequence). The CDR3 coding sequence is TGTGCCAGCAGCTTTGAAGGGTCCGTAGCTAACTATGGCTACACCTTC. Its translation is CASSFEGSVANYGYTF.

This rearrangement joins TRBV3-1 (or the pseudogene TRBV3-2) to TRBJ1-2, with TRBD1 as a possible D gene (6 bases). CDR1 is LGHDT and CDR2 is YNNKEL in the germline V gene (reference sequence). The CDR3 sequence is 13 residues long. Trimming took 3 bases from V and 6 from J, leaving 11 bases between them. CDR3 amino acids: CASSHGGADGYTF. DNA for the CDR3: TGTGCCAGCAGCCACGGGGGCGCGGATGGCTACACCTTC.

The chain recombines TRBV7-3 with TRBJ2-2, with D perhaps TRBD1 (6 bases). Germline-derived CDR1 and CDR2 are SGHTA and FQGTGA. Trimming took 2 bases from V and 6 from J, leaving 19 bases between them. The CDR3 is made up of 17 amino acids. The chain's CDR3 is CASSLGSPLSGAGELFF. CDR3 coding DNA: TGTGCCAGCAGCTTAGGTAGTCCCCTATCAGGGGCCGGGGAGCTGTTTTTT.

This clone showed up just once. The chain carries TRBV7-9 and TRBJ2-3; D is uncertain. The V gene's germline CDR1 is SEHNR and CDR2 FQNEAQ (reference sequence). The CDR3 runs to 14 residues. Trimming removed 4 bases at V and 1 base at J, with 9 bases between. The CDR3 coding sequence is TGTGCCAGCAGCTACCTTCTTGGCACAGATACGCAGTATTTT. This codes for CASSYLLGTDTQYF.

The CDR3 DNA is TGTGCCAGCAGCCAACTAAGGATTGGTGGCGCTGATACGCAGTATTTT. Protein product: CASSQLRIGGADTQYF. This chain joins TRBV3-1 (or the pseudogene TRBV3-2) and TRBJ2-3; unclear D gene. This CDR3 region has 16 residues. Trimming pared 2 bases from V and 6 bases from J, leaving 18 bases between. Germline-derived CDR1 and CDR2 are LGHDT and YNNKEL (reference sequence).

The CDR3 loop reads CASSQDILRSYNSPLHF. CDR3 bases: TGCGCCAGCAGCCAAGATATCTTGCGCTCCTATAATTCACCCCTCCACTTT. J is TRBJ1-6 and V is TRBV4-3; D ambiguous. The CDR3 has 17 residues. The germline V gene encodes CDR1 LGHNA and CDR2 YSLEER. The V end lost 0 bases, the J end lost 0 bases, and 9 bases lay between the germline ends.

The chain employs TRBV7-2 and TRBJ1-6; TRBD1 matches 7 bases. V lost 5 bases, J lost 7 bases, and 5 bases stayed unmatched. The germline CDR1 and CDR2 sequences are SGHTA and FQGNSA. CDR3 length: 14 amino acids. The CDR3 sequence: CASSTDRVNSPLHF. The CDR3 nucleotides read TGTGCCAGCAGCACCGACAGGGTAAATTCACCCCTCCACTTT.

The V call is TRBV27, the J call TRBJ2-2, with D possibly being TRBD2 (5 bases). The germline V gene has CDR1 MNHEY and CDR2 SMNVEV (reference sequence). The CDR3 contains 13 residues. Trimming left V 11 bases short and J 7 bases short, with 17 bases between. CDR3 sequence reads: CAAGIPLHGELFF. CDR3 DNA sequence: TGTGCCGCGGGCATCCCTCTCCACGGGGAGCTGTTTTTT.

The V and J genes are TRBV11-2 and TRBJ2-7; TRBD1 aligns across 8 bases. After removal of 4 bases from V and 4 bases from J, the junction contained 9 bases not matched to a gene. Germline CDR1 SGHAT, CDR2 FQNNGV. CDR3 length: 15 residues. DNA for the CDR3: TGTGCCAGCAGCTGGGTGGACAGGGAATATTACGAGCAGTACTTC. This translates into CASSWVDREYYEQYF.

The chain carries TRBV19 and TRBJ2-1; D perhaps matches TRBD2 (7 bases). Germline values: CDR1 LNHDA, CDR2 SQIVND (reference sequence). The CDR3 contains 15 residues. V lost 6 bases to trimming and J lost 9 bases, with 21 bases between them. CDR3 DNA sequence: TGTGCCAGTAGACGGGGGGCCGCGACCAGCGGTGAGCAGTTCTTC. It specifies CASRRGAATSGEQFF.

CDR3 bases: TGTGCCAGCAGCCTCCACGGGGGCGGTCCGAATTGGACCTTC. This gives the protein CASSLHGGGPNWTF. The J gene is TRBJ1-2, the V gene TRBV7-3; D perhaps matches TRBD1 (6 bases). CDR1 SGHTA and CDR2 FQGTGA come from the germline V gene. Trimming took 5 bases from V and 14 from J, leaving 24 bases between them. The CDR3 contains 14 residues.

The chain carries TRBV2 and TRBJ1-1, with D perhaps TRBD1 (5 bases). V gave up 6 bases and J gave up 0 bases, with 14 bases separating them. Germline loops: CDR1 SNHLY, CDR2 FYNNEI. The CDR3 contains 15 residues. The CDR3 bases are TGTGCCAGCAGCTCCCGACAGCGAATGAACACTGAAGCTTTCTTT. This translates into CASSSRQRMNTEAFF. The complete variable domain, with remaining parts taken from reference TRBV2 and TRBJ1-1, reads EPEVTQTPSHQVTQMGQEVILRCVPISNHLYFYWYRQILGQKVEFLVSFYNNEISEKSEIFDDQFSVERPDGSNFTLKIRSTKLEDSAMYFCASSSRQRMNTEAFFGQGTRLTVV.

With regard to this clone: Different DNA sequences within this sample yield the same CDR3. The rearrangement uses TRBV24-1 and TRBJ2-3; perhaps TRBD2 as D (6 bases). With 0 bases removed from V and 3 bases from J, the gap between germline ends came to 9 bases. This CDR3 region has 15 residues. CDR1 and CDR2 from the germline V gene are KGHDR and SFDVKD. As DNA, the CDR3 is TGTGCCACCAGTGATTTGGCCCGGGGGACAGATACGCAGTATTTT. Translated, it gives CATSDLARGTDTQYF.

The J gene is TRBJ1-2, the V gene TRBV14, with D uncertain. The CDR3 spans 15 residues. Germline V gene data show CDR1 as SGHDN and CDR2 as FVKESK. The V end was cut by 0 bases, the J end by 5 bases, with 13 bases between. DNA of the CDR3: TGTGCCAGCAGCCAAGATCGGGCAGGAGTTTATGGCTACACCTTC. Its protein product is CASSQDRAGVYGYTF. Together with reference TRBV14 and TRBJ1-2, the CDR3 gives the full variable domain: EAGVTQFPSHSVIEKGQTVTLRCDPISGHDNLYWYRRVMGKEIKFLLHFVKESKQDESGMPNNRFLAERTGGTYSTLKVQPAELEDSGVYFCASSQDRAGVYGYTFGSGTRLTVV.

The V and J genes are TRBV28 and TRBJ1-6, with D perhaps matching TRBD1 (6 bases). CDR1 MDHEN and CDR2 SYDVKM come from the germline V gene. Trimming cost V 6 bases and J 9 bases, with 12 bases left between them. This CDR3 spans 13 amino acids. CDR3 coding DNA: TGTGCCAGCAGGATGACAGGCGGTTCACCCCTCCACTTT. Translating gives CASRMTGGSPLHF.

The rearrangement joins TRBV7-3 to TRBJ1-1; 11 positions agree with TRBD1. This CDR3 is 15 amino acids long. CDR1 is SGHTA and CDR2 is FQGTGA in the germline V gene. Trimming took 5 bases from V and 2 from J; bases not matched to a gene: 4. The CDR3 reads CASSPRTGGNTEAFF. The CDR3, as DNA: TGTGCCAGCAGCCCCCGGACAGGGGGCAACACTGAAGCTTTCTTT.

The J gene is TRBJ1-2, the V gene TRBV4-3; D remains ambiguous. V lost 0 bases and J lost 4, with 15 bases in between. CDR1 and CDR2 (germline): LGHNA, YSLEER. CDR3 size: 16 residues. CDR3 in amino acids: CASSQDGGGSGYGYTF. The CDR3, as DNA: TGCGCCAGCAGCCAAGATGGAGGCGGGTCTGGCTATGGCTACACCTTC.

The V gene is TRBV5-1, the J gene TRBJ1-3; tentative D call: TRBD1 (5 bases). Germline assignment: CDR1 SGHRS and CDR2 YFSETQ. The CDR3 is made up of 15 amino acids. V was pared by 4 bases and J by 4 bases, with 15 bases between. The CDR3 nucleotides are TGCGCCAGCAGCCCCCAGGGTCATCCAGGAAACACCATATATTTT. Translation gives CASSPQGHPGNTIYF. Together with reference TRBV5-1 and TRBJ1-3, the CDR3 gives the full variable domain: KAGVTQTPRYLIKTRGQQVTLSCSPISGHRSVSWYQQTPGQGLQFLFEYFSETQRNKGNFPGRFSGRQFSNSRSEMNVSTLELGDSALYLCASSPQGHPGNTIYFGEGSWLTVV.

This rearrangement joins TRBV27 to TRBJ2-3; maybe TRBD2 (5 bases). The V end was cut by 2 bases, the J end by 6 bases, with 18 bases between. CDR1 and CDR2 from the germline V gene are MNHEY and SMNVEV (reference sequence). The CDR3 is made up of 16 amino acids. The CDR3 DNA sequence: TGTGCCAGCAGTTTAGTGAGGGCCATGAGCGTTGATACGCAGTATTTT. As protein: CASSLVRAMSVDTQYF.

This chain links TRBV7-2 with TRBJ1-2; tentatively, D is TRBD1 (5 bases). The CDR3 runs 16 residues. The germline gives CDR1 SGHTA, CDR2 FQGNSA. Trimming took 3 bases from V and 3 from J, leaving 17 bases between them. Written as DNA, the CDR3 is TGTGCCAGCAGCTTGGACACAGGTTACAGCGACTATGGCTACACCTTC. It encodes CASSLDTGYSDYGYTF. The entire variable domain, with the rest obtained from reference TRBV7-2 and TRBJ1-2, is as follows: GAGVSQSPSNKVTEKGKDVELRCDPISGHTALYWYRQSLGQGLEFLIYFQGNSAPDKSGLPSDRFSAERTGGSVSTLTIQRTQQEDSAVYLCASSLDTGYSDYGYTFGSGTRLTVV.